The clone carrying this TCR beta chain turned up a few times. With V trimmed by 6 bases and J by 3 bases, 16 bases remained unmatched. This CDR3 region has 18 residues. Germline CDR1 is KGHSH and CDR2 is LQKENI. In the study's own analysis: Counts of nucleated cells, estimated from reference gene primer amplification, were obtained. The protocol was immunoSEQ multiplex PCR, while the TCRdb copy is restricted to in-frame clones and leaves out a portion. V and J calls and clone size are as listed in that table; D and trimming were resolved from the DNA. The table has about 120,000 clones, roughly three quarters seen once. This entry is derived from a study of blood T cell repertoires in COVID-19. Study details: Sites in the United States, Italy and Spain provided acute and convalescent COVID-19 samples. T cells, B-cell-depleted T cells, or PBMCs provided the cDNA or gDNA that served as material.

The J gene is TRBJ2-7, the V gene TRBV18; 11 bases agree with TRBD1. The TCR sequence derives from a woman in her seventies with acute or convalescent COVID-19. Sequenced input: peripheral blood. The CDR3, as DNA: TGTGCCAGCTCGTCACGGACAGGGGGCGCGTGGGATATCTACGAGCAGTACTTC. Translation: CASSSRTGGAWDIYEQYF. The full variable domain, its missing parts supplied by reference TRBV18 and TRBJ2-7, is NAGVMQNPRHLVRRRGQEARLRCSPMKGHSHVYWYRQLPEEGLKFMVYLQKENIIDESGMPKERFSAEFPKEGPSILRIQQVVRGDSAAYFCASSSRTGGAWDIYEQYFGPGTRLTVT.